These 23 T cell receptor beta chains came from one sample sequenced in a study of STAT5B mutations in CD4+ large granular lymphocyte leukemia. Assay: immunoSEQ multiplex PCR; the TCRdb copy retains only in-frame clones and omits some. The sample shows around 30,000 clones, about two thirds of them seen only once. Input material: CD4+ T cells from blood buffy coats. The receptors were sampled from a human donor in good health.

J is TRBJ1-5 and V is TRBV2; 8 bases agree with TRBD1. With 7 bases clipped from V and 5 bases from J, the junction kept 7 bases outside the gene matches. This CDR3 has 14 residues. CDR1 and CDR2 from the germline V gene are SNHLY and FYNNEI. The CDR3 loop is CASTPGGADQPQHF. The CDR3 bases are TGTGCCAGCACCCCAGGGGGCGCAGATCAGCCCCAGCATTTT.

The chain uses TRBV28 and TRBJ1-2; D might be TRBD1 (6 bases). V was shortened by 2 bases and J by 8 bases, with 18 bases between the two germline ends. Germline loops: CDR1 MDHEN, CDR2 SYDVKM. The CDR3 length is 15 residues. The DNA for the CDR3 is TGTGCCAGCAGTTTAACCACAGGGAGAGGTTACGGCTACACCTTC. This encodes CASSLTTGRGYGYTF.

V is TRBV4-3 and J is TRBJ2-3; D gene uncertain. The CDR3 consists of 14 residues. With 1 base removed from V and 4 bases from J, the gap between germline ends came to 9 bases. Per the germline V gene, CDR1 is LGHNA and CDR2 is YSLEER. CDR3 bases: TGCGCCAGCAGCCAAGGCCGGAATTCAGATACGCAGTATTTT. This translates into CASSQGRNSDTQYF.

This rearrangement joins TRBV28 to TRBJ1-2; tentatively, D is TRBD1 (5 bases). Trimming shortened V by 5 bases and J by 8 bases, and 18 bases separated the two germline ends. CDR1 is MDHEN, CDR2 SYDVKM, per germline. The CDR3 has 14 residues. DNA of the CDR3: TGTGCCAGCAGTCTACAGGACCTACGGGGAGGCTACACCTTC. Protein: CASSLQDLRGGYTF.

V is TRBV18 and J is TRBJ2-7; D uncertain. Between the trimmed V and J ends, which lost 1 base and 0 bases, there was a span of 4 bases. CDR3 size: 13 residues. The V gene's germline CDR1 is KGHSH and CDR2 LQKENI. The DNA for the CDR3 is TGTGCCAGCTCACCACTCAGCTCCTACGAGCAGTACTTC. The encoded protein is CASSPLSSYEQYF.

There are a few counts of this clone. The chain links TRBV4-1 to TRBJ2-5; D call uncertain. V was trimmed by 1 base and J by 6 bases, leaving 6 bases between them. The CDR3 consists of 12 residues. Germline loops: CDR1 MGHRA, CDR2 YSYEKL. CDR3 nucleotide sequence: TGCGCCAGCAGCCAAGTTGGAAAGACCCAGTACTTC. This translates into CASSQVGKTQYF.

This chain connects TRBV5-5 to TRBJ1-4; D uncertain. V was clipped by 4 bases and J by 14 bases, with 18 bases between them. Germline V CDR1 and CDR2: SGHKS, YYEKEE (reference sequence). The CDR3 is 13 amino acids. CDR3 loop: CASSPGPGKSLFF. The CDR3, as DNA: TGTGCCAGCAGCCCCGGACCCGGAAAAAGCCTGTTTTTT.

This clone was observed a few times. The rearrangement uses TRBV19 and TRBJ2-2, with unresolved D. CDR1 and CDR2 from the germline V gene are LNHDA and SQIVND (reference sequence). V gave up 7 bases and J gave up 6 bases, with 9 bases separating them. The CDR3 contains 12 residues. The CDR3: CASTPRAGELFF. The CDR3 bases are TGTGCCAGTACACCTAGGGCCGGGGAGCTGTTTTTT.

This chain joins TRBV21-1 and TRBJ2-7. TRBV21-1 is designated a pseudogene. CDR3 length: 15 amino acids. CDR3 nucleotides: TGTGCCAGCAGCAAAGTGCCCCCATACTCCTACGAGCAGTACGTC. Its translation: CASSKVPPYSYEQYV.

The chain has TRBV1 and TRBJ2-7; the table names TRBD2, a call not compared with the DNA. TRBV1 is a listed pseudogene. This CDR3 region has 15 residues. As DNA, the CDR3 is TGCACCAGCAGCCAAGACCCCCCCGAGGCCTACGAGCAGTACGTC. Its protein is CTSSQDPPEAYEQYV.

The CDR3 region is CSAKLRDTQYF. Written as DNA, the CDR3 is TGCAGTGCAAAACTAAGAGATACGCAGTATTTT. The V call is TRBV20-1, the J call TRBJ2-3; D ambiguous. The CDR3 has 11 amino acids. Germline loops: CDR1 DFQATT, CDR2 SNEGSKA (reference sequence). V lost 6 bases and J 5 bases, leaving 9 bases between the germline ends.

The chain is built from TRBV6-4 and TRBJ2-2; D gene uncertain. This CDR3 is 15 amino acids long. The germline V and J ends were trimmed by 6 bases and 6 bases, with 17 bases remaining between them. Per the germline V gene, CDR1 is MRHNA and CDR2 is SNTAGT. DNA of the CDR3: TGTGCCAGCAGCGCGAGCTCTAATTTCCCCGGGGAGCTGTTTTTT. This encodes CASSASSNFPGELFF.

The V and J genes are TRBV7-9 and TRBJ2-7; a possible D gene is TRBD2 (6 bases). CDR1 is SEHNR and CDR2 is FQNEAQ in the germline V gene (reference sequence). The CDR3 length is 14 residues. V was clipped by 5 bases and J by 7 bases, with 18 bases between them. DNA of the CDR3: TGTGCCAGCAGCGACGGGACTCCCATTGGGGAGCAGTACTTC. This translates into CASSDGTPIGEQYF. The whole variable domain, filled in from reference TRBV7-9 and TRBJ2-7, reads DTGVSQNPRHKITKRGQNVTFRCDPISEHNRLYWYRQTLGQGPEFLTYFQNEAQLEKSRLLSDRFSAERPKGSFSTLEIQRTEQGDSAMYLCASSDGTPIGEQYFGPGTRLTVT.

The CDR3 DNA follows: TGTGCCAGCAGCCTGTCCCCCCTACAGTCCACGACCCAGTACTTC. Amino acid sequence: CASSLSPLQSTTQYF. The J gene is TRBJ2-5, the V gene TRBV11-2; D remains ambiguous. Trimming left V 5 bases short and J 7 bases short, with 20 bases between. The CDR3 extends over 15 amino acids. CDR1 is SGHAT, CDR2 FQNNGV, per germline. Supplemented by reference TRBV11-2 and TRBJ2-5, the full variable domain reads EAGVAQSPRYKIIEKRQSVAFWCNPISGHATLYWYQQILGQGPKLLIQFQNNGVVDDSQLPKDRFSAERLKGVDSTLKIQPAKLEDSAVYLCASSLSPLQSTTQYFGPGTRLLVL.

V usage is TRBV2 and J usage is TRBJ1-6; possibly TRBD1 for D (6 bases). V gave up 7 bases and J gave up 6 bases, with 16 bases separating them. The CDR3 sequence is 15 residues long. From germline, CDR1 is SNHLY and CDR2 FYNNEI. DNA of the CDR3: TGTGCCAGCACTACAGGGCCCTGGGGTAATTCACCCCTCCACTTT. Translation: CASTTGPWGNSPLHF.

The CDR3 DNA is TGTGCCAGCAGTGAAGAAGGTTTTTTGGCTGGAAACACCATATATTTT. Its translation is CASSEEGFLAGNTIYF. The chain employs TRBV2 and TRBJ1-3; unclear D gene. The CDR3 length is 16 residues. Germline V CDR1 and CDR2: SNHLY, FYNNEI. Between the trimmed V and J ends, which lost 1 base and 2 bases, there was a span of 12 bases.

The chain joins TRBV2 to TRBJ2-1; D is undetermined. V was clipped by 7 bases and J by 3 bases, with 13 bases between them. CDR3 length: 14 amino acids. Germline V gene lookup returns CDR1 SNHLY and CDR2 FYNNEI. The CDR3: CASKGDADYNEQFF. As DNA, the CDR3 is TGTGCCAGCAAGGGTGACGCGGACTACAATGAGCAGTTCTTC.

This sequence joins TRBV2 and TRBJ1-2, with 7 bases identical to TRBD1. The CDR3 length is 13 residues. Trimming took 5 bases from V and 3 from J; bases not matched to a gene: 3. CDR1 is SNHLY, CDR2 FYNNEI, per germline. CDR3 nucleotide sequence: TGTGCCAGCAGTAACGACAGGGACTATGGCTACACCTTC. Translation: CASSNDRDYGYTF.

V and J are TRBV5-1 and TRBJ1-3; D remains ambiguous. The CDR3 loop spans 16 amino acids. Looked up from germline, CDR1 is SGHRS and CDR2 is YFSETQ. V gave up 0 bases and J gave up 0 bases, with 10 bases separating them. The DNA for the CDR3 is TGCGCCAGCAGCTTGGATGGCGGTTACTCTGGAAACACCATATATTTT. The encoded protein is CASSLDGGYSGNTIYF. Full variable domain (rest looked up from reference TRBV5-1 and TRBJ1-3): KAGVTQTPRYLIKTRGQQVTLSCSPISGHRSVSWYQQTPGQGLQFLFEYFSETQRNKGNFPGRFSGRQFSNSRSEMNVSTLELGDSALYLCASSLDGGYSGNTIYFGEGSWLTVV.

CDR3 in DNA: TGTGCCAGCAGTGAGGGCAGGGTTTCACCCCTCCACTTT. Amino acids: CASSEGRVSPLHF. This chain uses TRBV6-1 with TRBJ1-6, with D perhaps matching TRBD1 (5 bases). Trimming removed 3 bases from V and 9 bases from J, with 9 bases in between. Germline V gene data show CDR1 as MNHNS and CDR2 as SASEGT. The CDR3 has 13 amino acids.

The gene calls are TRBV7-2 and TRBJ2-3, with D perhaps assigned TRBD1 or TRBD2 (6 bases each). The CDR3 has 15 residues. Germline CDR1 and CDR2: SGHTA and FQGNSA. Trimming took 5 bases from V and 6 from J, leaving 18 bases between them. The chain's CDR3 is CASSRMPGALDTQYF. CDR3 coding DNA: TGTGCCAGCAGCCGGATGCCGGGGGCGTTGGATACGCAGTATTTT.

The chain recombines TRBV6-1 with TRBJ2-7; D tentatively reads TRBD1 or TRBD2 (5 bases each). The germline V gene has CDR1 MNHNS and CDR2 SASEGT. The CDR3 contains 15 residues. Trimming took off 6 bases at V and 3 bases at J, with 18 bases between the two ends. The CDR3 DNA sequence: TGTGCCAGCAGCTATCTGGGACCCCTGTTCTACGAGCAGTACGTC. Its protein is CASSYLGPLFYEQYV.

The chain carries TRBV5-1 and TRBJ2-1, with 12 bases aligning to TRBD2. Germline assignment: CDR1 SGHRS and CDR2 YFSETQ. V shed 6 bases and J 6 bases; nucleotides not matched to a gene: 7. The CDR3 is 15 residues long. The CDR3 protein is CASTILAGGSNEQFF. As DNA, the CDR3 is TGCGCCAGCACCATACTAGCGGGAGGATCCAATGAGCAGTTCTTC.